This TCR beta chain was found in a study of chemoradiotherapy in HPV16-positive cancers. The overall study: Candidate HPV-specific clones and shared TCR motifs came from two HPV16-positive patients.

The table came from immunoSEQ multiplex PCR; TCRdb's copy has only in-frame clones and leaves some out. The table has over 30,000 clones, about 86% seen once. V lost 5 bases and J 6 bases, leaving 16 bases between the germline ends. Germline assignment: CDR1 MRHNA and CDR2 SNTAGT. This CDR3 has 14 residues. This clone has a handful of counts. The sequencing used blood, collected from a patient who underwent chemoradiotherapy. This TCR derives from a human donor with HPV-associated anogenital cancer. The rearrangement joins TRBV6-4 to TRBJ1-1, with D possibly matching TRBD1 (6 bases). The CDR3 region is CASSFTLQGPEAFF. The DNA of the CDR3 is TGTGCCAGCAGTTTCACACTTCAGGGGCCTGAAGCTTTCTTT.